A selection of T cell receptor beta chains follows, all from one sample in a study of vaccination and CD4 T cells after COVID-19. Their target antigens are unknown. One entry per CDR3 protein results from TCRdb running MiXCR on the PCR reads. The table has over 20,000 distinct CDR3 sequences, roughly 44% seen once; the top ten hold approximately 20%. This specimen consisted of CD4+ T cells from blood, cultured in vitro, obtained before SARS-CoV-2 vaccination. Source of these receptors: a human donor who received a COVID-19 vaccine. The CDR3 runs from the conserved cysteine through the conserved F or W. Each record gives: J gene, clone size, D gene, V gene, CDR3 DNA, CDR3 protein. The D gene is left open where the match is weak. Not all rows give a size; the values are once, few, many and, for expanded clones, a class.

j_gene: TRBJ1-2
abundance: -
d_gene: -
v_gene: TRBV6-1
CDR3nt: TGTGCCAGCGTCGCTGGGCAGGGTGGCTACACCTTC
CDR3aa: CASVAGQGGYTF

j_gene: TRBJ2-3
abundance: -
d_gene: TRBD2
v_gene: TRBV12-5
CDR3nt: TGTGCTAGTAGCGGGGAGGGAGGACGCACAGATACGCAGTATTTT
CDR3aa: CASSGEGGRTDTQYF

j_gene: TRBJ1-2
abundance: -
d_gene: -
v_gene: TRBV7-9
CDR3nt: TGTGCCAGCAGCTTAGCCGAGGCAGATAGTGATGGCTACACCTTC
CDR3aa: CASSLAEADSDGYTF

j_gene: TRBJ1-1
abundance: -
d_gene: -
v_gene: TRBV12-3/TRBV12-4
CDR3nt: TGTGCCAGCAGTTTAGCGCAAAGCACTGAAGCTTTCTTT
CDR3aa: CASSLAQSTEAFF

j_gene: TRBJ1-1
abundance: -
d_gene: -
v_gene: TRBV12-3/TRBV12-4
CDR3nt: TGTGCCAGCAGTAAAGGGTTCTTCTCTGAAGCTTTCTTT
CDR3aa: CASSKGFFSEAFF

j_gene: TRBJ1-1
abundance: -
d_gene: -
v_gene: TRBV7-2
CDR3nt: TGTGCCAGCAGCCCAGGGAACTTGAACACTGAAGCTTTCTTT
CDR3aa: CASSPGNLNTEAFF

j_gene: TRBJ1-1
abundance: -
d_gene: TRBD1
v_gene: TRBV5-6
CDR3nt: TGTGCCAGCAGTTTGGACAGGGGGTTCCAAACCACTGAAGCTTTCTTT
CDR3aa: CASSLDRGFQTTEAFF

j_gene: TRBJ2-2
abundance: few
d_gene: -
v_gene: TRBV24-1
CDR3nt: TGTGCCACCAGTGCAGACTTATACAGCACCGGGGAGCTGTTTTTT
CDR3aa: CATSADLYSTGELFF

j_gene: TRBJ1-1
abundance: -
d_gene: TRBD1
v_gene: TRBV2
CDR3nt: TGTGCCAGCAACGTAGAGGGGACAGCTAACACTGAAGCTTTCTTT
CDR3aa: CASNVEGTANTEAFF

j_gene: TRBJ2-3
abundance: few
d_gene: -
v_gene: TRBV20-1
CDR3nt: TGCAGTGCTACCTACCGCCGGGGCCGCACAGATACGCAGTATTTT
CDR3aa: CSATYRRGRTDTQYF

j_gene: TRBJ1-1
abundance: few
d_gene: -
v_gene: TRBV5-4
CDR3nt: TGTGCCAGCAGCTTGGGGGGCCTGAACACTGAAGCTTTCTTT
CDR3aa: CASSLGGLNTEAFF

j_gene: TRBJ1-2
abundance: -
d_gene: -
v_gene: TRBV5-1
CDR3nt: TGCGCCAGCAGACTAACTAACTATGGCTACACCTTC
CDR3aa: CASRLTNYGYTF

j_gene: TRBJ2-5
abundance: -
d_gene: TRBD1
v_gene: TRBV12-3/TRBV12-4
CDR3nt: TGTGCCAGCCGTAGGACAGGGGGCGACGAGACCCAGTACTTC
CDR3aa: CASRRTGGDETQYF

j_gene: TRBJ2-7
abundance: -
d_gene: TRBD2
v_gene: TRBV7-6
CDR3nt: TGTGCCAGCAGCTTAGTTGCGGGACTAGCGGGTTCCTACGAGCAGTACTTC
CDR3aa: CASSLVAGLAGSYEQYF

j_gene: TRBJ1-5
abundance: -
d_gene: TRBD1
v_gene: TRBV4-1
CDR3nt: TGCGCCAGCAGCCAGGGGACAGTTAGCAATCAGCCCCAGCATTTT
CDR3aa: CASSQGTVSNQPQHF

j_gene: TRBJ2-3
abundance: -
d_gene: TRBD2
v_gene: TRBV12-3/TRBV12-4
CDR3nt: TGTGCCAGCAGTTTAATAGCGGGGGGCACAGATACGCAGTATTTT
CDR3aa: CASSLIAGGTDTQYF

j_gene: TRBJ2-1
abundance: -
d_gene: -
v_gene: TRBV7-3
CDR3nt: TGTGCCAGCAGCAACACAGGGAGCTCCTACAATGAGCAGTTCTTC
CDR3aa: CASSNTGSSYNEQFF

j_gene: TRBJ1-3
abundance: -
d_gene: -
v_gene: TRBV7-2
CDR3nt: TGTGCCAGCAGCTTAGGGAGGGGGATAAGGGCTGCTGGAAACACCATATATTTT
CDR3aa: CASSLGRGIRAAGNTIYF

j_gene: TRBJ1-2
abundance: -
d_gene: -
v_gene: TRBV28
CDR3nt: TGTGCCAGCAGTTTAAAGGGTCACTATGGCTACACCTTC
CDR3aa: CASSLKGHYGYTF

j_gene: TRBJ1-3
abundance: -
d_gene: -
v_gene: TRBV7-6
CDR3nt: TGTGCCAGCAGCTTAGTTCCAGACAGCTCTGGAAACACCATATATTTT
CDR3aa: CASSLVPDSSGNTIYF

j_gene: TRBJ1-5
abundance: -
d_gene: TRBD1
v_gene: TRBV19
CDR3nt: TGTGCCAGTAGCACAGGGGCTGGTGGGCCCCAGCATTTT
CDR3aa: CASSTGAGGPQHF

j_gene: TRBJ2-1
abundance: few
d_gene: TRBD2
v_gene: TRBV24-1
CDR3nt: TGTGCCACCAGTGTCGGGGGGGCCGAGGGGAGCGAAAATGAGCAGTTCTTC
CDR3aa: CATSVGGAEGSENEQFF

j_gene: TRBJ1-1
abundance: -
d_gene: -
v_gene: TRBV5-1
CDR3nt: TGCGCCAGCAGCACCTCCGGGGGGAACACTGAAGCTTTCTTT
CDR3aa: CASSTSGGNTEAFF

j_gene: TRBJ2-7
abundance: -
d_gene: TRBD2
v_gene: TRBV6-1
CDR3nt: TGTGCCAGCAGACCCCGCAGACTAGCGGGGTTCTCCTACGAGCAGTACTTC
CDR3aa: CASRPRRLAGFSYEQYF

j_gene: TRBJ1-6
abundance: few
d_gene: TRBD1
v_gene: TRBV6-1
CDR3nt: TGTGCCAGCAGGAGACAGGGGTGGGGAAATTCACCCCTCCACTTT
CDR3aa: CASRRQGWGNSPLHF

j_gene: TRBJ1-2
abundance: -
d_gene: TRBD1
v_gene: TRBV7-8
CDR3nt: TGTGCCAGCAGCTTAGCGCAGACAGGGTTACATGGCTACACCTTC
CDR3aa: CASSLAQTGLHGYTF

j_gene: TRBJ1-1
abundance: -
d_gene: TRBD1
v_gene: TRBV20-1
CDR3nt: TGCAGTGCTCGGAGACAGGGCTTGAACACTGAAGCTTTCTTT
CDR3aa: CSARRQGLNTEAFF

j_gene: TRBJ2-5
abundance: few
d_gene: TRBD2
v_gene: TRBV7-2
CDR3nt: TGTGCCAGCAGCGGTAGCGGGGGGGTGGGAGAGACCCAGTACTTC
CDR3aa: CASSGSGGVGETQYF

j_gene: TRBJ2-3
abundance: -
d_gene: TRBD2
v_gene: TRBV28
CDR3nt: TGTGCCAGCAGTTCGGGACTAGCGGGGGGAACAGATACGCAGTATTTT
CDR3aa: CASSSGLAGGTDTQYF

j_gene: TRBJ1-1
abundance: few
d_gene: -
v_gene: TRBV24-1
CDR3nt: TGTGCCACCAAAGGGAGCACTGAAGCTTTCTTT
CDR3aa: CATKGSTEAFF

j_gene: TRBJ1-2
abundance: -
d_gene: -
v_gene: TRBV2
CDR3nt: TGTGCCAGCAGTGAAAGGGCCTCCCAGACCTATGGCTACACCTTC
CDR3aa: CASSERASQTYGYTF

j_gene: TRBJ2-7
abundance: -
d_gene: -
v_gene: TRBV6-2/TRBV6-3
CDR3nt: TGTGCCAGCAGGACAAGCAGGGCCTACGAGCAGTACTTC
CDR3aa: CASRTSRAYEQYF

j_gene: TRBJ1-2
abundance: -
d_gene: -
v_gene: TRBV20-1
CDR3nt: TGCAGCGCCCCCGTTGGGGTTTCCTATGGCTACACCTTC
CDR3aa: CSAPVGVSYGYTF

j_gene: TRBJ1-5
abundance: -
d_gene: TRBD1
v_gene: TRBV5-6
CDR3nt: TGTGCCAGCAGCCCCCCCCCTAAGAACAGGGGGGGAGATAGCAATCAGCCCCAGCATTTT
CDR3aa: CASSPPPKNRGGDSNQPQHF

j_gene: TRBJ2-7
abundance: -
d_gene: TRBD1
v_gene: TRBV6-1
CDR3nt: TGTGCCAGCAGAGGAACAGGGGGCTTCAACGAGCAGTACTTC
CDR3aa: CASRGTGGFNEQYF

j_gene: TRBJ1-1
abundance: -
d_gene: TRBD1
v_gene: TRBV5-4
CDR3nt: TGTGCCAGCAGCCCAGAACAGGGGGCCCTTGGAGCTTTCTTT
CDR3aa: CASSPEQGALGAFF

j_gene: TRBJ2-5
abundance: -
d_gene: -
v_gene: TRBV10-3
CDR3nt: TGTGCCACCGGATTGGAGGGGGCGAAGAAGACCCAGTACTTC
CDR3aa: CATGLEGAKKTQYF

j_gene: TRBJ1-2
abundance: -
d_gene: -
v_gene: TRBV7-9
CDR3nt: TGTGCCAGCAGCTTTTCCCTTCGGGGTGATGGCTACACCTTC
CDR3aa: CASSFSLRGDGYTF

j_gene: TRBJ2-5
abundance: few
d_gene: TRBD1
v_gene: TRBV2
CDR3nt: TGTGCCAGCAGTGACGACAGGGGGGGTTGGGAGACCCAGTACTTC
CDR3aa: CASSDDRGGWETQYF

j_gene: TRBJ1-5
abundance: -
d_gene: -
v_gene: TRBV6-1
CDR3nt: TGTGCCAGCAGTATCCTGGGACACATGAATCAGCCCCAGCATTTT
CDR3aa: CASSILGHMNQPQHF

j_gene: TRBJ2-3
abundance: few
d_gene: -
v_gene: TRBV19
CDR3nt: TGTGCCAGTAGTACATATCTAGGACCGGTGGATACGCAGTATTTT
CDR3aa: CASSTYLGPVDTQYF

j_gene: TRBJ1-1
abundance: -
d_gene: -
v_gene: TRBV7-8
CDR3nt: TGTGCCAGCAGTTCACGGGAAGGGGGGGTGAACACTGAAGCTTTCTTT
CDR3aa: CASSSREGGVNTEAFF

j_gene: TRBJ1-1
abundance: -
d_gene: TRBD1
v_gene: TRBV2
CDR3nt: TGTGCCAGCAGTGATTTGTCAGGGGGAAGGAGGTACACTGAAGCTTTCTTT
CDR3aa: CASSDLSGGRRYTEAFF

j_gene: TRBJ2-3
abundance: once
d_gene: TRBD2
v_gene: TRBV7-7
CDR3nt: TGTGCCAGCAGCGAACTAGCGGGGGCAGATACGCAGTATTTT
CDR3aa: CASSELAGADTQYF

j_gene: TRBJ1-6
abundance: -
d_gene: -
v_gene: TRBV7-2
CDR3nt: TGTGCCAGCAGCTTAGCTAGGGGGCCCCTCCACTTT
CDR3aa: CASSLARGPLHF

j_gene: TRBJ1-5
abundance: -
d_gene: -
v_gene: TRBV21-1
CDR3nt: TGTGCCAGCATGCAAAGGAGGGACAGGGATAGCAATCAGCCCCAGCATTTT
CDR3aa: CASMQRRDRDSNQPQHF

j_gene: TRBJ2-5
abundance: few
d_gene: -
v_gene: TRBV7-6
CDR3nt: TGTGCCAGCAGCCCGCAGGGTGGGGGAGAGACCCAGTACTTC
CDR3aa: CASSPQGGGETQYF

j_gene: TRBJ2-3
abundance: few
d_gene: -
v_gene: TRBV6-1
CDR3nt: TGTGCCAGCAGCCCGACTGTTACAGATACGCAGTATTTT
CDR3aa: CASSPTVTDTQYF

j_gene: TRBJ1-6
abundance: -
d_gene: -
v_gene: TRBV2
CDR3nt: TGTGCCAGCAGTGTCAGGGTCTCCTATAATTCACCCCTCCACTTT
CDR3aa: CASSVRVSYNSPLHF

j_gene: TRBJ1-1
abundance: few
d_gene: -
v_gene: TRBV7-8
CDR3nt: TGTGCCAGCAGCTTATGGCCAGAGAACACTGAAGCTTTCTTT
CDR3aa: CASSLWPENTEAFF

j_gene: TRBJ1-2
abundance: -
d_gene: TRBD1
v_gene: TRBV19
CDR3nt: TGTGCCAGTGGAGGACAGGGGACGAACACCTTC
CDR3aa: CASGGQGTNTF

j_gene: TRBJ1-6
abundance: few
d_gene: -
v_gene: TRBV11-3
CDR3nt: TGTGCCAGCAGCTTAGGAGGGCCCTCCCAGGTCCTCCACTTT
CDR3aa: CASSLGGPSQVLHF

j_gene: TRBJ2-7
abundance: few
d_gene: TRBD1
v_gene: TRBV27
CDR3nt: TGTGCCAGCAAAGGACAGGACGACTACGAGCAGTACTTC
CDR3aa: CASKGQDDYEQYF

j_gene: TRBJ1-2
abundance: -
d_gene: -
v_gene: TRBV20-1
CDR3nt: TGCAGTGCTAGAAGGACAGATTTAAACTATGGCTACACCTTC
CDR3aa: CSARRTDLNYGYTF

j_gene: TRBJ2-2
abundance: few
d_gene: TRBD1
v_gene: TRBV6-5
CDR3nt: TGTGCCAGCAGTTACTCGTGGTCAGGGGGCCTCACCGGGGAGCTGTTTTTT
CDR3aa: CASSYSWSGGLTGELFF

j_gene: TRBJ2-6
abundance: -
d_gene: -
v_gene: TRBV14
CDR3nt: TGTGCCAGCAGCCAACCCGGTAGGACAGTGGCCAACGTCCTGACTTTC
CDR3aa: CASSQPGRTVANVLTF

j_gene: TRBJ2-7
abundance: -
d_gene: -
v_gene: TRBV7-2
CDR3nt: TGTGCCAGCAGTTTAGGGACGCGGATCGGGAAAACCTACGAGCAGTACTTC
CDR3aa: CASSLGTRIGKTYEQYF

j_gene: TRBJ2-2
abundance: few
d_gene: -
v_gene: TRBV7-8
CDR3nt: TGTGCCAGCAGCCACACCGGGGAGCTGTTTTTT
CDR3aa: CASSHTGELFF

j_gene: TRBJ2-3
abundance: -
d_gene: TRBD2
v_gene: TRBV27
CDR3nt: TGTGCCAGCACCGAGACCGGGACTAGCGGGGCCGCCACAGATACGCAGTATTTT
CDR3aa: CASTETGTSGAATDTQYF